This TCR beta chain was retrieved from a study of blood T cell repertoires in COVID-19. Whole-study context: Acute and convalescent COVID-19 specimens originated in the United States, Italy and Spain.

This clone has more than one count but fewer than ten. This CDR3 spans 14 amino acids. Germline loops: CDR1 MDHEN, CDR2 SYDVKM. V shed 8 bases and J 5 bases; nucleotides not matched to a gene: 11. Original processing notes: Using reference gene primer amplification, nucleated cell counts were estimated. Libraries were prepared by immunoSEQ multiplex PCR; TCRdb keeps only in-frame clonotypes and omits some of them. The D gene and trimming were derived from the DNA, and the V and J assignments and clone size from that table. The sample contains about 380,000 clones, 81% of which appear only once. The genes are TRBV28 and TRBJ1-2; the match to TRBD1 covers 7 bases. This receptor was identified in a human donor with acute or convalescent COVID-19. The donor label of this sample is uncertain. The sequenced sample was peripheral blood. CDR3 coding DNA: TGTGCCAGCCTAATCGGAGGGGGCCGGTATGGCTACACCTTC. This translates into CASLIGGGRYGYTF.